Below, 13 T cell receptor beta chains from the same sample are listed, as sequenced in a study of blood T cell repertoires in COVID-19. Assay used: immunoSEQ multiplex PCR; TCRdb lists only in-frame clones, some missing. The table shows some 280,000 clones, with around 90% occurring only once. Material for sequencing was peripheral blood. These receptors all stem from a woman aged 40 to 49 who had recovered from COVID-19.

This chain uses TRBV18 with TRBJ2-7; D ambiguous. V lost 0 bases and J lost 6, with 9 bases in between. CDR1 and CDR2 (germline): KGHSH, LQKENI. The CDR3 totals 13 residues. As DNA, the CDR3 is TGTGCCAGCTCACCACCGGTGACGGGCGAGCAGTACTTC. The encoded protein is CASSPPVTGEQYF.

V is TRBV28 and J is TRBJ2-2; 7 positions match TRBD1. V was pared by 3 bases and J by 6 bases, with 1 base of the junction left unmatched. CDR1 and CDR2 (germline): MDHEN, SYDVKM. There are 13 residues in the CDR3. CDR3 DNA sequence: TGTGCCAGCAGTTTCACAGGGGCCGGGGAGCTGTTTTTT. Its translation is CASSFTGAGELFF. Based on the CDR3 plus reference TRBV28 and TRBJ2-2, the full variable domain is DVKVTQSSRYLVKRTGEKVFLECVQDMDHENMFWYRQDPGLGLRLIYFSYDVKMKEKGDIPEGYSVSREKKERFSLILESASTNQTSMYLCASSFTGAGELFFGEGSRLTVL.

The chain carries TRBV15 and TRBJ1-3; the match to TRBD1 covers 7 bases. This CDR3 comprises 17 residues. The trim removed 5 bases at V and 1 base at J, leaving 11 bases unmatched. The V gene's germline CDR1 is LNHNV and CDR2 YYDKDF (reference sequence). The CDR3 here is CATSPRRDRPSGNTIYF. The CDR3 DNA reads TGTGCCACCAGCCCGCGTCGGGACAGACCTTCTGGAAACACCATATATTTT.

CDR3 sequence: CASSQDREELFF. CDR3 sequence (DNA): TGTGCCAGCAGCCAGGACAGGGAGGAGCTGTTTTTT. The V call is TRBV11-1, the J call TRBJ2-2; 8 positions agree with TRBD1. Trimming took 5 bases from V and 10 from J; bases not matched to a gene: 3. Germline V CDR1 and CDR2: SGHAT, FQDESV (reference sequence). The CDR3 runs to 12 residues. Using reference TRBV11-1 and TRBJ2-2 for the parts outside the CDR3, the full variable domain is EAEVAQSPRYKITEKSQAVAFWCDPISGHATLYWYRQILGQGPELLVQFQDESVVDDSQLPKDRFSAERLKGVDSTLKIQPAELGDSAMYLCASSQDREELFFGEGSRLTVL.

V and J are TRBV5-1 and TRBJ2-7; 12 bases align to TRBD2. The germline V gene has CDR1 SGHRS and CDR2 YFSETQ. V lost 4 bases to trimming and J lost 1 base; unmatched junction nucleotides: 6. This CDR3 is built from 16 residues. The CDR3 sequence: CASSLGLAGASYEQYF. In DNA form, the CDR3 reads TGCGCCAGCAGCCTGGGACTAGCGGGTGCTTCCTACGAGCAGTACTTC.

This chain joins TRBV25-1 and TRBJ2-2, with D perhaps TRBD1 (5 bases). Germline-derived CDR1 and CDR2 are MGHDK and SYGVNS. The CDR3 totals 13 residues. Trimming cost V 4 bases and J 6 bases, with 9 bases left between them. This chain's CDR3 is CASSAGLAGELFF. The CDR3 region has the DNA TGTGCCAGCAGTGCAGGGTTGGCCGGGGAGCTGTTTTTT.

The chain is built from TRBV6-5 and TRBJ1-2; 8 nucleotides line up with TRBD1. The V gene end was trimmed by 5 bases and the J gene end by 6 bases; junction bases not matched to a gene: 8. Germline-derived CDR1 and CDR2 are MNHEY and SVGAGI. CDR3 length: 14 residues. CDR3 protein: CASSPTTGVDGYTF. DNA for the CDR3: TGTGCCAGCAGTCCGACGACAGGGGTCGATGGCTACACCTTC.

This clone appeared a few times. The V and J genes are TRBV15 and TRBJ2-2, with TRBD2 as a possible D gene (6 bases). The V end was cut by 2 bases, the J end by 4 bases, with 23 bases between. Per germline, CDR1 LNHNV and CDR2 YYDKDF (reference sequence). The CDR3 has 19 amino acids. The CDR3 reads CATSRRITTTGDPTGELFF. CDR3 bases: TGTGCCACCAGCAGAAGAATCACTACGACGGGAGATCCCACCGGGGAGCTGTTTTTT.

The chain carries TRBV15 and TRBJ2-7, with D maybe TRBD2 (5 bases). V was shortened by 0 bases and J by 2 bases, with 8 bases between the two germline ends. CDR1 and CDR2 (germline): LNHNV, YYDKDF (reference sequence). This CDR3 contains 14 residues. CDR3 nucleotide sequence: TGTGCCACCAGCAGAGATGGCGGGCCCTACGAGCAGTACTTC. Residues: CATSRDGGPYEQYF.

This clone was found once. CDR3 amino acids: CASSRQGQAPYNEQFF. Written as DNA, the CDR3 is TGTGCCAGTAGTAGACAAGGACAGGCGCCCTACAATGAGCAGTTCTTC. The chain employs TRBV19 and TRBJ2-1; 7 bases align to TRBD1. The CDR3 has 16 amino acids. The germline V gene has CDR1 LNHDA and CDR2 SQIVND (reference sequence). V trimming: 4 bases; J trimming: 2 bases; junction bases outside the gene matches: 8.

The chain links TRBV9 to TRBJ1-5, with TRBD1 matching 7 bases. Germline V lookup: CDR1 SGDLS, CDR2 YYNGEE. The CDR3 loop spans 15 amino acids. V lost 1 base and J lost 6; bases outside the gene matches: 7. DNA for the CDR3: TGTGCCAGCAGCGTACAGGGGGTTGTGGGTCAGCCCCAGCATTTT. This sequence encodes CASSVQGVVGQPQHF.

This clone was picked up one time. V is TRBV5-6 and J is TRBJ2-1, with 9 bases that match TRBD1. V shed 5 bases and J 6 bases; nucleotides not matched to a gene: 6. This CDR3 comprises 14 residues. Germline V gives CDR1 SGHDT, CDR2 YYEEEE. CDR3 DNA: TGTGCCAGCAGAAGGGACAGGGTTGGCAATGAGCAGTTCTTC. Translating it yields CASRRDRVGNEQFF.

The V call is TRBV7-2, the J call TRBJ1-2; TRBD1 matches at 9 bases. The CDR3 runs to 17 residues. Germline V gives CDR1 SGHTA, CDR2 FQGNSA. V was clipped by 5 bases and J by 4 bases; unmatched bases: 14. DNA of the CDR3: TGTGCCAGCAGCCCCGGGACAGGGCAAGGAGTTAGCTATGGCTACACCTTC. Amino acids: CASSPGTGQGVSYGYTF.